These T cell receptor beta chains were read from a single sample in a study of T-cell memory formation after mild COVID-19. TCRdb called the 5' RACE reads again in MiXCR, with one record for every CDR3 protein. The top ten clones hold around 7.8% of a sample with 550,000 to 700,000 distinct CDR3 sequences, 17% of them seen once. The sequenced material came from PBMCs or a T cell subset sorted from them (not recorded which). Receptors originate from an adult woman who had mild COVID-19 (a few samples of this study predate the infection). Cell type and time point are not known. CDR3s include the opening cysteine and the closing phenylalanine or tryptophan. D genes are given only for firm matches.

NA | TRBJ1-5 | TRBV19 | CASSIRQALGPQHF
TRBD2 | TRBJ2-1 | TRBV24-1 | CATGLAGGNEQFF
NA | TRBJ1-4 | TRBV4-1 | CASSQVVSSLPLFF
TRBD2 | TRBJ2-1 | TRBV7-9 | CASSLRLAGAYEQFF
TRBD2 | TRBJ2-1 | TRBV12-3/TRBV12-4 | CASSLGREGLNEQFF
TRBD2 | TRBJ2-5 | TRBV5-1 | CASSLDGGGALETQYF
TRBD1 | TRBJ1-2 | TRBV25-1 | CASIRKLDRHYGYTF
TRBD1 | TRBJ1-2 | TRBV7-8 | CASSLGDRGYGYTF
TRBD2 | TRBJ2-7 | TRBV29-1 | CSVAGLAYEQYF
NA | TRBJ2-3 | TRBV5-1 | CASSHGQLSDTQYF
TRBD1 | TRBJ1-3 | TRBV5-1 | CASRTGTGPLDF
NA | TRBJ2-2 | TRBV12-3/TRBV12-4 | CASSSMWDPTGELFF
TRBD1 | TRBJ1-2 | TRBV24-1 | CATSEGQSYGYTF
TRBD2 | TRBJ2-3 | TRBV30 | CAWSPTSVLLTDTQYF
NA | TRBJ1-5 | TRBV7-2 | CASSPGTGYSNQPQHF
TRBD1 | TRBJ2-7 | TRBV5-1 | CASSSHGTGGYEQYF
NA | TRBJ2-1 | TRBV20-1 | CSAWGYDEQFF
NA | TRBJ1-2 | TRBV4-1 | CASSQDGQYGYTF
TRBD2 | TRBJ2-7 | TRBV7-8 | CASSLGYTSGRFGRSYEQYF
TRBD1 | TRBJ2-2 | TRBV19 | CASRGHRGLDTGELFF
NA | TRBJ2-5 | TRBV4-3 | CASSPSGRGQETQYF
NA | TRBJ2-5 | TRBV9 | CASSVAEWGTQYF
TRBD2 | TRBJ2-1 | TRBV15 | CATSRAESGGRNEQFF
NA | TRBJ2-3 | TRBV6-5 | CASSYKGGAADTQYF
TRBD2 | TRBJ2-2 | TRBV30 | CAWVAGGLSGELFF
NA | TRBJ2-1 | TRBV12-3/TRBV12-4 | CATGRDTHGAEQFF
TRBD1 | TRBJ2-7 | TRBV10-1 | CASRPDRGSYEQYF
TRBD1 | TRBJ2-7 | TRBV7-9 | CASSLGDSRAKYF
NA | TRBJ2-1 | TRBV10-3 | CAISGTIHSYNEQFF
NA | TRBJ2-2 | TRBV28 | CASSLVTGMNTGELFF
NA | TRBJ2-3 | TRBV4-2 | CASSPPRAPDTQYF
TRBD2 | TRBJ2-1 | TRBV12-3/TRBV12-4 | CASSLWTSGSSYNEQFF
NA | TRBJ2-5 | TRBV7-9 | CASSNHQFGETQYF
NA | TRBJ1-1 | TRBV6-6 | CASSKTTGEAFF
TRBD2 | TRBJ2-7 | TRBV6-5 | CASRISGGDTYEQYF
TRBD2 | TRBJ2-1 | TRBV27 | CASSWGGRLYNEQFF
TRBD2 | TRBJ2-2 | TRBV7-9 | CASSSYLAGAPRELFF